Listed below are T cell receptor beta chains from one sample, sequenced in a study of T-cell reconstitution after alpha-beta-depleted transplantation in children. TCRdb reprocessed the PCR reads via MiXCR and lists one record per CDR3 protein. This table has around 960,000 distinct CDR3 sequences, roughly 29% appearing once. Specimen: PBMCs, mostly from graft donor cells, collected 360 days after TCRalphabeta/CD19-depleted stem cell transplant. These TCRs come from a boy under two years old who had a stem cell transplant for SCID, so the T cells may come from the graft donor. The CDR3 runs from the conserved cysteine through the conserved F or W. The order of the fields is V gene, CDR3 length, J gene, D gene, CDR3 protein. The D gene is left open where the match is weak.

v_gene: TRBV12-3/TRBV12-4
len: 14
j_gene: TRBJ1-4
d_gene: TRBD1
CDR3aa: CASRERDRGEKLFF

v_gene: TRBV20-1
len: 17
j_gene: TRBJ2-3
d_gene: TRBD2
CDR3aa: CSATPGTSGGAIDTQYF

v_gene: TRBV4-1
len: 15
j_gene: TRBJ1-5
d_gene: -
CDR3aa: CASSQGEGSNQPQHF

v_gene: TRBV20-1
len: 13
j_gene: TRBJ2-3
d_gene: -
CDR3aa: CSARLDSTDTQYF

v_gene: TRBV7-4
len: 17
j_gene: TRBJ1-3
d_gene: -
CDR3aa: CASSLAFWRVSGNTIYF

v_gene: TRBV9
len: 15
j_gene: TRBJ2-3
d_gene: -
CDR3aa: CASSVGPSPTDTQYF

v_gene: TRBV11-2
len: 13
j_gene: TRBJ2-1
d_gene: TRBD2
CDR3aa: CASSPLRAGGQFF

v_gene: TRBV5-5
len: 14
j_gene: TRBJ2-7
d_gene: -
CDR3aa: CASNLQGLPYEQYF

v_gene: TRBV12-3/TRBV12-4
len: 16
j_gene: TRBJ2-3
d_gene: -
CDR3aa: CASKGKGGLGTDTQYF

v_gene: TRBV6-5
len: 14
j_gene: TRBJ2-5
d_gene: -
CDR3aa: CASSYLAAQETQYF

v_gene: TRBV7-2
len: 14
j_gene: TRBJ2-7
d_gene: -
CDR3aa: CASSLVDSSYEQYF

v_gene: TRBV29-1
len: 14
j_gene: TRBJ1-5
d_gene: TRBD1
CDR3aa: CSVRTGNSNQPQHF

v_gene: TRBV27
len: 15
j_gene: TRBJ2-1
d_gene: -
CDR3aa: CASSSGGFLFNEQFF

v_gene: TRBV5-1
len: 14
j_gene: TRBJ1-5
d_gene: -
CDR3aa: CASSLEGGNQPQHF

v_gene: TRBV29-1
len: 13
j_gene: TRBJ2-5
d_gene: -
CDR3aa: CSSDTGGLETQYF

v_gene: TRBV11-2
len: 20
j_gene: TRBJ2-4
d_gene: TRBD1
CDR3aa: CASSLDAVDRGFPRNNIQYF

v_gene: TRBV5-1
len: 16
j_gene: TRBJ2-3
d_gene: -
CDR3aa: CASSLALGVSTDTQYF

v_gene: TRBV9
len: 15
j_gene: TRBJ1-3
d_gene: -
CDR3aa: CASSVGATVGNTIYF

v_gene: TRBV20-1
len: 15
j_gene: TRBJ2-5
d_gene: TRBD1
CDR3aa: CSARGGTALQETQYF

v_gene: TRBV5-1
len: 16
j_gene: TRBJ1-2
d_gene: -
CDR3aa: CASSLTPVRDNYGYTF

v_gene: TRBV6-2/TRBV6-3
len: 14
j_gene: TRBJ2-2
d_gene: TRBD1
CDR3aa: CASNRGLNTGELFF

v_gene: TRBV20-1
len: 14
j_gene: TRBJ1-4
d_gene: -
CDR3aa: CSARVRLTNEKLFF

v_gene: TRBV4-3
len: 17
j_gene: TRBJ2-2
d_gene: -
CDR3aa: CASSQFKGGGNTGELFF

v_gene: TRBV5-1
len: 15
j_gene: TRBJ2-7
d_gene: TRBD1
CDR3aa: CASSADRDLPYEQYF

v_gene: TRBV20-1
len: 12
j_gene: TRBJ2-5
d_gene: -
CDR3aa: CSASPSQETQYF

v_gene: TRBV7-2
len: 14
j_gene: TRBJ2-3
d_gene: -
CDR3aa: CASSLLGSQDTQYF

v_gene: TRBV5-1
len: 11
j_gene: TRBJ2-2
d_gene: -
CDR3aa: CAFRTAGELFF

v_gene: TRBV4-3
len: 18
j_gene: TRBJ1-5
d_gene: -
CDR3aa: CASSQRAGVLFSNQPQHF

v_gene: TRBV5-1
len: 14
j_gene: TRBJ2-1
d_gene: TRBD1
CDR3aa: CASSSADRRNEQFF

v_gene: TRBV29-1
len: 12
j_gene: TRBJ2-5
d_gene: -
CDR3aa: CSAQPLGETQYF

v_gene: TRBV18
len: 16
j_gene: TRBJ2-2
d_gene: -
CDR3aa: CASSVITGLLTGELFF